The clone carrying this T cell receptor beta chain occurred many times. Amplification of TCR beta CDR3 regions was performed using RNA transcripts as template. First-round RT-PCR targeting the TCR CDR3 was performed with the HTBI primer set. TCRdb re-called the multiplex PCR reads through MiXCR, storing one row per CDR3 protein. Seen here are some 270,000 distinct CDR3 sequences, about 14% observed once, and the top ten hold 6.5% to 10%. CDR1 MNHEY and CDR2 SVGAGI come from the germline V gene. V lost 0 bases and J lost 8, with 22 bases in between. The CDR3 loop spans 17 amino acids. The sample belongs to a study of T cells in Graves' hyperthyroidism and ophthalmopathy.

This receptor was obtained from a woman between 25 and 40 years old with Graves' hyperthyroidism that later progressed to Graves' ophthalmopathy. Sequenced sample: blood. The gene calls are TRBV6-5 and TRBJ1-1; the D gene is possibly TRBD1 (6 bases). The CDR3 region has the DNA TGTGCCAGCAGTTACTCGATCGTTGGTCCCACAGGGACAGAAGCTTTCTTT. Translated, it gives CASSYSIVGPTGTEAFF.